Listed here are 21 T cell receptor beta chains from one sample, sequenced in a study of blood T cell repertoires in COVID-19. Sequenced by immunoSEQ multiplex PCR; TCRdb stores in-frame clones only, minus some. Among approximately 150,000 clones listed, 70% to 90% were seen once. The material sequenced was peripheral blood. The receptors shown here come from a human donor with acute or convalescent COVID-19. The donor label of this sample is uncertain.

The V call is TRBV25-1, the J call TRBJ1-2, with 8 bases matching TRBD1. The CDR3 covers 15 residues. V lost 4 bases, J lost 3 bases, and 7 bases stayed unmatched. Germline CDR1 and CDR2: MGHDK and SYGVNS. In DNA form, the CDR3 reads TGTGCCAGCAGTGTCCGGACAGGGTACGACTATGGCTACACCTTC. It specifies CASSVRTGYDYGYTF.

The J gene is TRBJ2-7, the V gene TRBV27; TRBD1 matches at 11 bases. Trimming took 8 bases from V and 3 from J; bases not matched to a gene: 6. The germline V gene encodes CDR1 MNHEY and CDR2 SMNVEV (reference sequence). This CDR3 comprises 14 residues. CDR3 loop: CASSAGTGGYEQYF. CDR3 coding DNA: TGTGCCAGCTCAGCCGGGACAGGGGGCTACGAGCAGTACTTC.

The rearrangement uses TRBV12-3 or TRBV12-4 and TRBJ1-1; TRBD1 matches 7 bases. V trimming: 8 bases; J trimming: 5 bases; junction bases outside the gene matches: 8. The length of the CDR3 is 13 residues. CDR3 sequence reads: CASSQGGSTEAFF. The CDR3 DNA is TGTGCCAGCTCCCAGGGGGGAAGTACTGAAGCTTTCTTT.

The CDR3 DNA reads as TGTGCCATCAGTGGGGGACTAGCGCAGCGGGGCAGGGGGCGGCGCACAGATACGCAGTATTTT. It specifies CAISGGLAQRGRGRRTDTQYF. V is TRBV10-3 and J is TRBJ2-3, with TRBD2 identical over 10 bases. V was clipped by 4 bases and J by 1 base; unmatched bases: 20. This CDR3 region has 21 residues. Per the germline V gene, CDR1 is ENHRY and CDR2 is SYGVKD.

The CDR3 is CARLGIGYTF. CDR3 bases: TGCGCCAGACTAGGGATTGGCTACACCTTC. The gene calls are TRBV23-1 and TRBJ1-2; D is uncertain. TRBV23-1 carries the ORF label, with uncertain function. Trimming shortened V by 9 bases and J by 7 bases, and 9 bases separated the two germline ends. The CDR3 loop spans 10 amino acids.

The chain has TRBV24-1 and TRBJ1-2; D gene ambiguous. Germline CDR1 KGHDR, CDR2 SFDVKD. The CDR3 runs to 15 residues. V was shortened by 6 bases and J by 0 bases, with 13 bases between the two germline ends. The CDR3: CATSSADAANYGYTF. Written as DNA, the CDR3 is TGTGCCACCAGTAGCGCGGATGCGGCTAACTATGGCTACACCTTC.

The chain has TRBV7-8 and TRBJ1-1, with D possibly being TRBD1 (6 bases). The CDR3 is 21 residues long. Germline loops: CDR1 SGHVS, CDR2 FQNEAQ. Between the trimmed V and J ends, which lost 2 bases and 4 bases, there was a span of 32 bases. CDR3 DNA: TGTGCCAGCAGCTTATATCTCGTCCTGGGCGCGGGGGGCGAACCCAGCACTGAAGCTTTCTTT. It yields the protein CASSLYLVLGAGGEPSTEAFF.

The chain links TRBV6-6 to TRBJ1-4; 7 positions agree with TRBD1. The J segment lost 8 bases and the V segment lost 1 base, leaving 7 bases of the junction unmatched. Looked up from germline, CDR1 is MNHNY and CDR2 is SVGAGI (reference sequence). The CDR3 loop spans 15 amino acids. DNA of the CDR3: TGTGCCAGCAGTTACTACAGCCAGGGGGGAGAAAAACTGTTTTTT. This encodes CASSYYSQGGEKLFF.

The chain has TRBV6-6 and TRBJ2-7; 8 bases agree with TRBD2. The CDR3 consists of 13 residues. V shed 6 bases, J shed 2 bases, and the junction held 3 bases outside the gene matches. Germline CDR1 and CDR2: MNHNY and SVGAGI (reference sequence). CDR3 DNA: TGTGCCAGCAGCCTGGGACTAGCCTACGAGCAGTACGTC. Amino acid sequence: CASSLGLAYEQYV.

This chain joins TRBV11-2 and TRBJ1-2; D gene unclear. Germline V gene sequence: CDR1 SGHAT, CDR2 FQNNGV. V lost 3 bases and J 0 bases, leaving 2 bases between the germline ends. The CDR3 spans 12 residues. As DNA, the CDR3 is TGTGCCAGCAGCTTTACTAACTATGGCTACACCTTC. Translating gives CASSFTNYGYTF.

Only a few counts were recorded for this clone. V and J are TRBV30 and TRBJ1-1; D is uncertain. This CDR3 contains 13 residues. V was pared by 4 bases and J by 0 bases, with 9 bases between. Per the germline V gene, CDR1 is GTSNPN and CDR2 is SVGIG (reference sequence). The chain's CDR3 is CAWKGGMNTEAFF. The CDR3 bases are TGTGCCTGGAAAGGAGGGATGAACACTGAAGCTTTCTTT. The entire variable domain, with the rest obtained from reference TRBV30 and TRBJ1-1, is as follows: SQTIHQWPATLVQPVGSPLSLECTVEGTSNPNLYWYRQAAGRGLQLLFYSVGIGQISSEVPQNLSASRPQDRQFILSSKKLLLSDSGFYLCAWKGGMNTEAFFGQGTRLTVV.

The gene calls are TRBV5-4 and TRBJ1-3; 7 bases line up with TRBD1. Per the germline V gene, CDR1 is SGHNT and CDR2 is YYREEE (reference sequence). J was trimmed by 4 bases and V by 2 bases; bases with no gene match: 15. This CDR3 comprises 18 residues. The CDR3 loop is CASSFGGDSAWAGNTIYF. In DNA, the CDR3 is TGTGCCAGCAGCTTCGGGGGGGACAGTGCCTGGGCCGGAAACACCATATATTTT. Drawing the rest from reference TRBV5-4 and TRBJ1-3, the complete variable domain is ETGVTQSPTHLIKTRGQQVTLRCSSQSGHNTVSWYQQALGQGPQFIFQYYREEENGRGNFPPRFSGLQFPNYSSELNVNALELDDSALYLCASSFGGDSAWAGNTIYFGEGSWLTVV.

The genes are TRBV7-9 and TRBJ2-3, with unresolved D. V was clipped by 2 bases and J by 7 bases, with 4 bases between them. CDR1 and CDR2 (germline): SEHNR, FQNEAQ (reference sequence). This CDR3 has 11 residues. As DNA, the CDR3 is TGTGCCAGCAGCTTATCTAATACGCAGTATTTT. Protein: CASSLSNTQYF. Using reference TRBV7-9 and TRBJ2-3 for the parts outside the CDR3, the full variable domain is DTGVSQNPRHKITKRGQNVTFRCDPISEHNRLYWYRQTLGQGPEFLTYFQNEAQLEKSRLLSDRFSAERPKGSFSTLEIQRTEQGDSAMYLCASSLSNTQYFGPGTRLTVL.

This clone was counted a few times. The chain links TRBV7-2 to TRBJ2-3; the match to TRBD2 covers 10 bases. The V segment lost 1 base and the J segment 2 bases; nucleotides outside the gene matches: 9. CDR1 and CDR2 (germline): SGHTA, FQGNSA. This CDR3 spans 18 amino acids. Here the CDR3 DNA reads TGTGCCAGCAGCTTAGAGAGGTTGAGCGGGAGGGCCACAGATACGCAGTATTTT. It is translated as CASSLERLSGRATDTQYF.

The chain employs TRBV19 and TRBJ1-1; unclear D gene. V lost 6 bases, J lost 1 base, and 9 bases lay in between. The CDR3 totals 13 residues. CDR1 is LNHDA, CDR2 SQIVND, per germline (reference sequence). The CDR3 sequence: CASRLFANTEAFF. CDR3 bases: TGTGCCAGTAGACTGTTCGCGAACACTGAAGCTTTCTTT.

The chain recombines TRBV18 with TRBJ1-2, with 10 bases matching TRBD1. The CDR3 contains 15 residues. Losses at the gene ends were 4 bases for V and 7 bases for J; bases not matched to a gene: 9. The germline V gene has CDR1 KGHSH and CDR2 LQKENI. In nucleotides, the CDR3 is TGTGCCAGCTCACGCGCCGGGACAGGGGATGGTGGCTACACCTTC. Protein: CASSRAGTGDGGYTF.

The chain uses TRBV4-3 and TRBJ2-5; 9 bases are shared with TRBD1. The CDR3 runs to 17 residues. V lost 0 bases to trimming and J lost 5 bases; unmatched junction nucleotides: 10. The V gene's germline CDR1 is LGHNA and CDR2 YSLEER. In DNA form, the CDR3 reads TGCGCCAGCAGCCAAGAAATCGGGACAGGGCAGGGGGAGACCCAGTACTTC. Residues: CASSQEIGTGQGETQYF.

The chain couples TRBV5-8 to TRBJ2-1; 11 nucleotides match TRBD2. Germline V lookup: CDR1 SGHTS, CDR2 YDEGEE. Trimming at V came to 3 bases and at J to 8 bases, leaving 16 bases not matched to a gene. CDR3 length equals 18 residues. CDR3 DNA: TGTGCCAGCAGCTCCCACATGGGGCTAGCGGGAGGCGGGGATGAGCAGTTCTTC. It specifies CASSSHMGLAGGGDEQFF.

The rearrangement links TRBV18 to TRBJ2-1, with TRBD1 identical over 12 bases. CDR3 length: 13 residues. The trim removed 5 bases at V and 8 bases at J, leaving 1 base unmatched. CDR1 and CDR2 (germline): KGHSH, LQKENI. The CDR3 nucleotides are TGTGCCAGCTCAGGGACAGGGGGCGATGAGCAGTTCTTC. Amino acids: CASSGTGGDEQFF.

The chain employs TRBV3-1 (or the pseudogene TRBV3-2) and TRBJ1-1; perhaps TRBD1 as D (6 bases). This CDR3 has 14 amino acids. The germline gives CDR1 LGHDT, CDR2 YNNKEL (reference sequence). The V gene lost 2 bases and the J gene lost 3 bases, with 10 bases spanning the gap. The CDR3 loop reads CASSQRGGDTEAFF. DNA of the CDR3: TGTGCCAGCAGCCAAAGAGGGGGGGACACTGAAGCTTTCTTT.

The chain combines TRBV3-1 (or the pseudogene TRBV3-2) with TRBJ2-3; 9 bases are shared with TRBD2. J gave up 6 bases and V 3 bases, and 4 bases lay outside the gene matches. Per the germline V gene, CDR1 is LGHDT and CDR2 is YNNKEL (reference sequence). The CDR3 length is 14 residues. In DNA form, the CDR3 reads TGTGCCAGCAGCCAGCGGGGGGGCGTCGATACGCAGTATTTT. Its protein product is CASSQRGGVDTQYF.